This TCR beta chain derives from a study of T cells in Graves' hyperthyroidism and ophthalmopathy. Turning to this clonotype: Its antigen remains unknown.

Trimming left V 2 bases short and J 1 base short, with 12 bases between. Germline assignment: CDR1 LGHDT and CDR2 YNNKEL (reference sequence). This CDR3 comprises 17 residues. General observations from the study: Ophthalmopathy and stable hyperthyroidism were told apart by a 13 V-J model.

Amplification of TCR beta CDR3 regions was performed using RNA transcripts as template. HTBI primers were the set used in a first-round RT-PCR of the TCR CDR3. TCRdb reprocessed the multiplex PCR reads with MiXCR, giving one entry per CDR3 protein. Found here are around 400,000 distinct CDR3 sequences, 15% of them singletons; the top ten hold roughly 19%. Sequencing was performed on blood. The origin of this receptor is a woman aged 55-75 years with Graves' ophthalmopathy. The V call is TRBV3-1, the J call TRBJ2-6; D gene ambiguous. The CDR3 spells CASSQRPGLSGANVLTF. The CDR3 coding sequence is TGTGCCAGCAGCCAACGACCAGGCCTATCTGGGGCCAACGTCCTGACTTTC.